This TCR beta chain was observed in a study of blood T cell repertoires in COVID-19. In the authors' methods: Estimated nucleated cell counts came from reference gene primer amplification. The repertoire was sequenced with immunoSEQ multiplex PCR; TCRdb's copy has only in-frame clones and lacks some. V and J calls and clone size are those listed in that table; D and trimming were worked out from the DNA. The top ten clones hold around 1.7% of a sample with 150,000 or so clones, over 60% of them seen once. After removal of 10 bases from V and 3 bases from J, the junction contained 4 bases not matched to a gene. CDR1 is LNHDA, CDR2 SQIVND, per germline (reference sequence). CDR3 size: 13 residues.

The receptor comes from an elderly man with acute or convalescent COVID-19. The V call is TRBV19, the J call TRBJ2-3; 10 bases align to TRBD1. The specimen was peripheral blood. The chain's CDR3 is CATRTGGTDTQYF. The CDR3 DNA reads as TGTGCCACCAGGACAGGGGGGACAGATACGCAGTATTTT.